The TCR beta chain under discussion was sequenced for a study of blood T cell repertoires in COVID-19. Study at large: Samples representing acute and convalescent COVID-19 were sourced from the United States, Italy and Spain. From T cells, B-cell-depleted T cells, or PBMCs came the material, which was cDNA or gDNA.

Germline trimming cut 5 bases from V and 6 bases from J; bases unmatched to any gene: 9. This CDR3 has 14 residues. Germline-derived CDR1 and CDR2 are SGHTA and FQGNSA. Per the original data handling: It was from reference gene primer amplification that nucleated cell counts were estimated. Using immunoSEQ multiplex PCR, the repertoire was profiled, and TCRdb retains in-frame clones only, with some absent. For V, J and clone size, that table is used; D and trimming come from the DNA. This table has 130,000 to 150,000 clones, approximately 82% appearing once. This receptor was obtained from a human donor with acute or convalescent COVID-19. The donor label of this sample is uncertain. The rearrangement uses TRBV7-2 and TRBJ2-7; 8 bases are shared with TRBD2. The sequenced sample was peripheral blood. The CDR3 DNA sequence: TGTGCCAGCAGCCAACGGGAGGGGCGGGGCGAGCAGTACTTC. It translates to CASSQREGRGEQYF.